This T cell receptor beta chain was identified during a study of blood T cell repertoires in COVID-19. In the study overall: Some COVID-19 samples were acute and others convalescent; all came from the United States, Italy and Spain.

Authors' processing steps: Amplification of reference gene primers provided the estimated nucleated cell counts. Clones were read by immunoSEQ multiplex PCR, and TCRdb kept only the in-frame ones, dropping some. V, J and clone size were drawn from that table, and D and trimming were deduced from the DNA. The table has approximately 62,000 clones, about nine tenths seen once. The TCR was taken from a man in his fifties or sixties with acute or convalescent COVID-19. The sample consisted of peripheral blood.

The chain's CDR3 is CASSPQGGTLIEAFF. The CDR3 region has the DNA TGCGCCAGCAGCCCGCAAGGAGGGACCCTTATTGAAGCTTTCTTT. The rearrangement uses TRBV4-1 and TRBJ1-1, with a weak D call TRBD1 (5 bases). This CDR3 spans 15 amino acids. The germline CDR1 and CDR2 sequences are MGHRA and YSYEKL. V was pared by 4 bases and J by 7 bases, with 19 bases between.